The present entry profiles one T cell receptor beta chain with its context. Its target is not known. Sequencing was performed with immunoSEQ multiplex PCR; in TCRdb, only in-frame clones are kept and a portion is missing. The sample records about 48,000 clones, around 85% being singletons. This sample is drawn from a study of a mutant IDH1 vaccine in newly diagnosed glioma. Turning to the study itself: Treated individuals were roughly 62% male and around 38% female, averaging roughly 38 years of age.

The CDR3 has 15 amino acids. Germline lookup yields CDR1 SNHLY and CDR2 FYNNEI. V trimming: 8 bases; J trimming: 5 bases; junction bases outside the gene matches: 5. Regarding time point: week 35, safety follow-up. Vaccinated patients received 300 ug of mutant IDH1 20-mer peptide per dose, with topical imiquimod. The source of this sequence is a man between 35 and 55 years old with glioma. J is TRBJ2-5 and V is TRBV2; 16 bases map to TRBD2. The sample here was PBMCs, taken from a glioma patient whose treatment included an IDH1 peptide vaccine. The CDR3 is CASGTSGGASETQYF. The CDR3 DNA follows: TGTGCCAGCGGGACTAGCGGGGGGGCGTCGGAGACCCAGTACTTC.